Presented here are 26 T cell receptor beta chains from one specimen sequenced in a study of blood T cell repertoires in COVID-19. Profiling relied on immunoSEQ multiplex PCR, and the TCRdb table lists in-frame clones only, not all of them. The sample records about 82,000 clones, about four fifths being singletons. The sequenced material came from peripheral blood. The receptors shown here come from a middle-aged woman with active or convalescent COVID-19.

The CDR3 here is CASSQDPQGEAFF. CDR3 DNA: TGCGCCAGCAGCCAAGATCCACAGGGTGAAGCTTTCTTT. The J gene is TRBJ1-1, the V gene TRBV4-1; a possible D gene is TRBD1 (6 bases). CDR1 and CDR2 from the germline V gene are MGHRA and YSYEKL. Trimming shortened V by 0 bases and J by 7 bases, and 9 bases separated the two germline ends. The CDR3 has 13 amino acids.

The CDR3 DNA is TGTGCCAGCAGCCAGGGACTAGCGGAAAACAATGAGCAGTTCTTC. Protein product: CASSQGLAENNEQFF. The chain combines TRBV28 with TRBJ2-1; 11 bases are shared with TRBD2. The CDR3 is 15 residues long. The germline CDR1 and CDR2 sequences are MDHEN and SYDVKM. The V gene end was trimmed by 6 bases and the J gene end by 5 bases; junction bases not matched to a gene: 6.

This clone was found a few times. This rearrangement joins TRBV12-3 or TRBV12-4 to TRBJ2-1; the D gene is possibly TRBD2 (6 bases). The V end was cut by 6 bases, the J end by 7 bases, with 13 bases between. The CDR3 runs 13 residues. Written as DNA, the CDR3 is TGTGCCAGCAGGGTGGCGGGGCAGAATGAGCAGTTCTTC. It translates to CASRVAGQNEQFF.

The CDR3 here is CASSEGLAGGTGELFF. The DNA of the CDR3 is TGTGCCAGCAGTGAAGGACTAGCGGGAGGGACCGGGGAGCTGTTTTTT. This chain links TRBV6-1 with TRBJ2-2; 14 nucleotides line up with TRBD2. The CDR3 is 16 amino acids. V was pared by 1 base and J by 5 bases, with 0 bases of the junction left unmatched. Looked up from germline, CDR1 is MNHNS and CDR2 is SASEGT.

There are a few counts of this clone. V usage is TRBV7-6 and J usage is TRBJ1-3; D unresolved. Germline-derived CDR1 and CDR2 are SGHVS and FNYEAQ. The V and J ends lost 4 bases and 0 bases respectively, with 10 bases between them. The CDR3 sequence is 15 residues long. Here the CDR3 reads CASSSLEGSGNTIYF. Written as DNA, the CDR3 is TGTGCCAGCAGCTCGCTGGAGGGCTCTGGAAACACCATATATTTT.

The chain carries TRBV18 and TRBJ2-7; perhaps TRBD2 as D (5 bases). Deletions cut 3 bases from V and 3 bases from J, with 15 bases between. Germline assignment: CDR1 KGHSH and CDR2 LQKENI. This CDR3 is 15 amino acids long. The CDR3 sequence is CASSPRGNTLYEQYF. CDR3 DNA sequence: TGTGCCAGCTCACCCCGGGGAAACACACTCTACGAGCAGTACTTC.

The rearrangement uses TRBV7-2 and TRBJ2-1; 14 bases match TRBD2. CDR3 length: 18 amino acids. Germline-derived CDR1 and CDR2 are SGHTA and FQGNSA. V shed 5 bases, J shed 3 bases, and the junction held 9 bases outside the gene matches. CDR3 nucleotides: TGTGCCAGCAGCCCCGCGGGACTAGCGGGGGCCCTCTACAATGAGCAGTTCTTC. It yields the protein CASSPAGLAGALYNEQFF.

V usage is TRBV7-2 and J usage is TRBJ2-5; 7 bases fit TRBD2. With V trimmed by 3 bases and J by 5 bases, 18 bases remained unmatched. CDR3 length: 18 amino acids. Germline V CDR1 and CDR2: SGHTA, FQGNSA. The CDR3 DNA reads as TGTGCCAGCAGCTTTAGCCCCACGGGGAGCGGGGCGGAGGAGACCCAGTACTTC. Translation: CASSFSPTGSGAEETQYF.

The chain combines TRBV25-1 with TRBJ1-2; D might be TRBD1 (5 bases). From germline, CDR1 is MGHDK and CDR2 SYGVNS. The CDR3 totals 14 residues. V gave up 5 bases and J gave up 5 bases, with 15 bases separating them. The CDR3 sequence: CASSQQDRKYGYTF. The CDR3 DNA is TGTGCCAGCAGTCAACAGGATCGGAAATATGGCTACACCTTC.

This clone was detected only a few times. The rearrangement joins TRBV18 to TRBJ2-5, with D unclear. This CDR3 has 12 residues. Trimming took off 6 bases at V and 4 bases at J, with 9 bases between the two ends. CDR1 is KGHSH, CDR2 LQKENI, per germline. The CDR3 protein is CASSTTGETQYF. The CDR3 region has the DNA TGTGCCAGCTCGACGACGGGAGAGACCCAGTACTTC.

The CDR3 region has the DNA TGTGCCAGCTCAGCGGACAGGGTTAATGGCTACACCTTC. This translates into CASSADRVNGYTF. The chain uses TRBV18 and TRBJ1-2, with TRBD1 matching over 8 bases. J was trimmed by 6 bases and V by 5 bases; bases with no gene match: 5. The CDR3 consists of 13 residues. The germline CDR1 and CDR2 sequences are KGHSH and LQKENI. Combining the CDR3 with reference TRBV18 and TRBJ1-2 gives the whole variable domain NAGVMQNPRHLVRRRGQEARLRCSPMKGHSHVYWYRQLPEEGLKFMVYLQKENIIDESGMPKERFSAEFPKEGPSILRIQQVVRGDSAAYFCASSADRVNGYTFGSGTRLTVV.

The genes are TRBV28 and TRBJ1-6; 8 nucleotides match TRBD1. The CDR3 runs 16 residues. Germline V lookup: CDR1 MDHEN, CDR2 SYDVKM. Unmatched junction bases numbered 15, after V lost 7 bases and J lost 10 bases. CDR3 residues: CASNWTGRGGGSPLHF. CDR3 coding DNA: TGTGCCAGCAACTGGACAGGGCGTGGAGGAGGATCACCCCTCCACTTT. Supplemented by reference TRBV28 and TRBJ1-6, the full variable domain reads DVKVTQSSRYLVKRTGEKVFLECVQDMDHENMFWYRQDPGLGLRLIYFSYDVKMKEKGDIPEGYSVSREKKERFSLILESASTNQTSMYLCASNWTGRGGGSPLHFGNGTRLTVT.

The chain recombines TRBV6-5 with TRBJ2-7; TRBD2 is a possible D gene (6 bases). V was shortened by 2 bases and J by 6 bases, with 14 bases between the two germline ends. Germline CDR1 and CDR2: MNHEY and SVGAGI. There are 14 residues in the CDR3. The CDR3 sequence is CASSYGQRGGEQYF. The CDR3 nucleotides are TGTGCCAGCAGTTACGGTCAGAGGGGAGGCGAGCAGTACTTC.

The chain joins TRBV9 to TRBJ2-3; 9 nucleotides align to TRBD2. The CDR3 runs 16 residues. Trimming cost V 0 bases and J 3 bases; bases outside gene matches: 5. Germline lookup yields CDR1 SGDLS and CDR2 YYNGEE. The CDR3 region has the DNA TGTGCCAGCAGCGTAGACCTAGCGGGGAGAACAGATACGCAGTATTTT. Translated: CASSVDLAGRTDTQYF.

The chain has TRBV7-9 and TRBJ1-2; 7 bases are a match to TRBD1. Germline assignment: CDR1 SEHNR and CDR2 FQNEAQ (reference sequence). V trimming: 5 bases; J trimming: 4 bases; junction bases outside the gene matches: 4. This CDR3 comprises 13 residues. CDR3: CASSRQGRYGYTF. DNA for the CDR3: TGTGCCAGCAGCCGACAGGGCCGCTATGGCTACACCTTC.

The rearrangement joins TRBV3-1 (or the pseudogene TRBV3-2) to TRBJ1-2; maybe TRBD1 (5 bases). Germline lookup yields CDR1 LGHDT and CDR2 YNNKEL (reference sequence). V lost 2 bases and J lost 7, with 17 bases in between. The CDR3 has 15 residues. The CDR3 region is CASSQRESPRGGYTF. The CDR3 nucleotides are TGTGCCAGCAGCCAAAGAGAGTCCCCAAGGGGTGGCTACACCTTC.

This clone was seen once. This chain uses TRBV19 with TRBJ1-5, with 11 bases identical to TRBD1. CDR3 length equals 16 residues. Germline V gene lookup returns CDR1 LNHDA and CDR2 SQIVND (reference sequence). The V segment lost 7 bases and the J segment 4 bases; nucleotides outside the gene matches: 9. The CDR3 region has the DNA TGTGCCAGTACCCATATGGGACAGGGGGAAAATCAGCCCCAGCATTTT. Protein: CASTHMGQGENQPQHF.

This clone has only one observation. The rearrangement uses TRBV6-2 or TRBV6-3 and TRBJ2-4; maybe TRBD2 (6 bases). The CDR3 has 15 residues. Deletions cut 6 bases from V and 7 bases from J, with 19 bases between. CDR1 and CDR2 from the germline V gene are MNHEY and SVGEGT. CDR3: CASSLGGAIGNIQYF. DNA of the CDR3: TGTGCCAGCAGCCTTGGCGGGGCGATCGGGAACATTCAGTACTTC.

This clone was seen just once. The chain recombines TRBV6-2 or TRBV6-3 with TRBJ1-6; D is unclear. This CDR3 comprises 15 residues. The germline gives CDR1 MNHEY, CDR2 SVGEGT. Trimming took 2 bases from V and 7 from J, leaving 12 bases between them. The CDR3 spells CASSYGERGNSPLHF. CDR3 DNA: TGTGCCAGCAGTTACGGGGAAAGAGGGAATTCACCCCTCCACTTT.

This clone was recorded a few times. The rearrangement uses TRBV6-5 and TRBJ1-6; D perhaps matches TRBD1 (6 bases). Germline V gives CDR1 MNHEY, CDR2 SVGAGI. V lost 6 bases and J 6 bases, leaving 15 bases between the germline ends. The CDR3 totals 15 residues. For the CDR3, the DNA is TGTGCCAGCAGGCGCAAGGGGGAGCCTAATTCACCCCTCCACTTT. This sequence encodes CASRRKGEPNSPLHF.

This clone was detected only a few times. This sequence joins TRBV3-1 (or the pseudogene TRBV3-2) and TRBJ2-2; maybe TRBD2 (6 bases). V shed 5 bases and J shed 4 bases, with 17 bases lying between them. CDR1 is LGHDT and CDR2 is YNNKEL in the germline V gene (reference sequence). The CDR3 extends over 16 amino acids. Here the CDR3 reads CASSDRETDVTGELFF. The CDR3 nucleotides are TGTGCCAGCAGCGACCGGGAGACAGACGTCACCGGGGAGCTGTTTTTT.

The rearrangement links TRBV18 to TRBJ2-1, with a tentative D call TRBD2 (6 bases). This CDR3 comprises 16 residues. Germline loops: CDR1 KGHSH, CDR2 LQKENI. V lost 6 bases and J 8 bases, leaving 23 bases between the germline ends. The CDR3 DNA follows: TGTGCCAGCTCTCCAGGACTACCGGGATGGGGCGATGAGCAGTTCTTC. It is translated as CASSPGLPGWGDEQFF.

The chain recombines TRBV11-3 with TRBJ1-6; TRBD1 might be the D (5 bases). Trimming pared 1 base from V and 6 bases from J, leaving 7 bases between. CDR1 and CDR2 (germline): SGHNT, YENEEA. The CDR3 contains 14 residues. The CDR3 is CASSLGQPNSPLHF. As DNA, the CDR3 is TGTGCCAGCAGCTTAGGACAGCCTAATTCACCCCTCCACTTT.

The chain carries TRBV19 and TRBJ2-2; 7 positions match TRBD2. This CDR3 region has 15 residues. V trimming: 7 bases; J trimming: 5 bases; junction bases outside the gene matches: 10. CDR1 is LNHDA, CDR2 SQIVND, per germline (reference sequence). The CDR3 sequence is CASTSSGAITGELFF. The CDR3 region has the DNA TGTGCCAGTACCTCTAGCGGAGCCATTACCGGGGAGCTGTTTTTT.

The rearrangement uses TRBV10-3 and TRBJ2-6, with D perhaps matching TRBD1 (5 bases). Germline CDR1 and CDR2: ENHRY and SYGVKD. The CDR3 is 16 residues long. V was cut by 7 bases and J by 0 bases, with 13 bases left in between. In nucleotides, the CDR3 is TGTGCCATCACCCAGGGATCCGGCTCTGGGGCCAACGTCCTGACTTTC. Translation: CAITQGSGSGANVLTF.

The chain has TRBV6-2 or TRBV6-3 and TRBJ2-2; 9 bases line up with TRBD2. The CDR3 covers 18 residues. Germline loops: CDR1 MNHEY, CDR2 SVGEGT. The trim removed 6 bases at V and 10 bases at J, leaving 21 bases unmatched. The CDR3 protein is CASSVDSDYPREGEELFF. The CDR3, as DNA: TGTGCCAGCAGCGTAGACAGTGATTACCCGCGGGAGGGAGAGGAGCTGTTTTTT.